This T cell receptor (beta chain) originates from a study of cytomegalovirus exposure and HLA in healthy donors. The CDR3 extends over 14 amino acids. The ends were cut back, 5 bases at V and 5 bases at J, with 15 bases in the middle. In germline, CDR1 is MDHEN, CDR2 SYDVKM. Broader study findings: Many donors shared some public TCRs, even though most TCR sequences were rare. Investigators reported fewer than 200 TCR beta chains as tied to cytomegalovirus.

The assay was immunoSEQ multiplex PCR, and TCRdb's table has in-frame clones only and misses some. The data show approximately 220,000 clones, with approximately 90% seen just once and around 1.1% held by the top ten. As concerns this clone: Its antigen is currently unknown.

The clonotype comes from a young woman in good health and CMV-seronegative. The gene calls are TRBV28 and TRBJ1-1, with D maybe TRBD1 (6 bases). Specimen: PBMCs. The CDR3 DNA reads TGTGCCAGCAGTCCCCACTCCGGGACAACTGAAGCTTTCTTT. Amino acid sequence: CASSPHSGTTEAFF.